The T cell receptor (beta chain) described here comes from a study of blood T cell repertoires in COVID-19. The study drew participants aged about 18 to 89 years from about two dozen US areas. As handled by the study authors: Scientists estimated how many nucleated cells there were by amplifying reference gene primers. Using immunoSEQ multiplex PCR, the repertoire was profiled, and TCRdb retains in-frame clones only, with some absent. The V and J calls and clone size were taken over from that table, and D and trimming were inferred from the DNA. Of about 430,000 clones in the sample, around 89% are singletons; the top ten hold more than 0.95%. The clonotype originates from a young man who had recovered from COVID-19. Source material: PBMCs or T cells enriched from blood (not recorded which).

The CDR3 region has the DNA TGCGCCAGTAAGTCGGGGGGGAATGACAATCAGCCCCAGCATTTT. It is translated as CASKSGGNDNQPQHF. The rearrangement uses TRBV5-1 and TRBJ1-5; possible D gene TRBD1, 5 bases. V was cut by 8 bases and J by 3 bases, with 18 bases left in between. CDR1 SGHRS and CDR2 YFSETQ come from the germline V gene. The CDR3 covers 15 residues.